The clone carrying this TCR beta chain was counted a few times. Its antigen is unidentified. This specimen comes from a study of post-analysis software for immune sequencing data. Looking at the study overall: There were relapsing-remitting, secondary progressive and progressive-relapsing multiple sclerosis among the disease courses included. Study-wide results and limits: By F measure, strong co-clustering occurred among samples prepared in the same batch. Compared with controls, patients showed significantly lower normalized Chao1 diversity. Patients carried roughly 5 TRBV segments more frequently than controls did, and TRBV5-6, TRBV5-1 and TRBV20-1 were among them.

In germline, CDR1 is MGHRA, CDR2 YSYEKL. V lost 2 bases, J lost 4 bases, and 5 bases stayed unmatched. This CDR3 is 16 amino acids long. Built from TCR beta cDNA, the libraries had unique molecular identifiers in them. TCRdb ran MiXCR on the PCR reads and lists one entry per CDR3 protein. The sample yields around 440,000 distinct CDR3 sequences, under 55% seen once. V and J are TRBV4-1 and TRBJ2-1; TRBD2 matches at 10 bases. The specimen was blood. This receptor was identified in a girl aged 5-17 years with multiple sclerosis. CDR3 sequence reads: CASSQREREGYNEQFF. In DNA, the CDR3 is TGCGCCAGCAGCCAACGCGAGCGGGAGGGATACAATGAGCAGTTCTTC.